A single sample gave rise to the 25 T cell receptor beta chains below, sequenced in a study of T cell responses to AZD1222 COVID-19 vaccine. Here immunoSEQ multiplex PCR was the method, and the copy in TCRdb shows in-frame clones only, minus some. The sample yields approximately 170,000 clones, around 87% seen once. The sample consisted of peripheral blood, taken on day 0 of AZD1222 vaccination. All receptors come from an adult in good health.

The chain joins TRBV4-3 to TRBJ2-7; TRBD2 aligns across 11 bases. CDR3 length: 17 residues. Germline assignment: CDR1 LGHNA and CDR2 YSLEER. Trimming cost V 3 bases and J 3 bases; bases outside gene matches: 10. Here the CDR3 DNA reads TGCGCCAGCAGCCAGAACCACCCTAGCGGGGGGAACTACGAGCAGTACTTC. Translation: CASSQNHPSGGNYEQYF.

The count of this clone is one. This chain connects TRBV28 to TRBJ1-1, with a tentative D call TRBD1 (5 bases). V was clipped by 2 bases and J by 4 bases, with 14 bases between them. The CDR3 length is 15 residues. CDR1 and CDR2 from the germline V gene are MDHEN and SYDVKM. The CDR3 coding sequence is TGTGCCAGCAGTTTAAGAATCCGCGGGGGCACTGAAGCTTTCTTT. Its protein is CASSLRIRGGTEAFF.

The DNA of the CDR3 is TGTGCCATCAGTGAGTCGGGACAGTTTTCGCAGTATTTT. Translating gives CAISESGQFSQYF. The chain has TRBV10-3 and TRBJ2-3; 7 bases map to TRBD1. The CDR3 length is 13 residues. V gave up 0 bases and J gave up 10 bases; unmatched junction bases: 4. The germline gives CDR1 ENHRY, CDR2 SYGVKD.

The chain employs TRBV5-4 and TRBJ2-3; TRBD2 agrees at 10 bases. The CDR3 is 16 residues long. V gave up 4 bases and J gave up 1 base; unmatched junction bases: 6. CDR1 and CDR2 from the germline V gene are SGHNT and YYREEE (reference sequence). CDR3 loop: CASSAGTSERTDTQYF. For the CDR3, the DNA is TGTGCCAGCAGCGCAGGGACTAGCGAACGCACAGATACGCAGTATTTT.

V and J are TRBV12-2 and TRBJ2-7. TRBV12-2 is an annotated pseudogene. This CDR3 region has 12 residues. In DNA, the CDR3 is TGTGCAAGTCGCCAAAGCTCCTACGAGCAGTACTTC. Its translation is CASRQSSYEQYF.

The V gene is TRBV6-1, the J gene TRBJ1-3; a possible D gene is TRBD1 (6 bases). The germline V gene has CDR1 MNHNS and CDR2 SASEGT. The CDR3 is made up of 16 amino acids. The V gene lost 2 bases and the J gene lost 3 bases, with 14 bases spanning the gap. This CDR3 reads CASSEIQGHVGNTIYF. The DNA of the CDR3 is TGTGCCAGCAGTGAAATACAGGGTCATGTTGGAAACACCATATATTTT.

This clone has just one count. The rearrangement uses TRBV5-1 and TRBJ2-6; TRBD1 agrees at 7 bases. CDR1 SGHRS and CDR2 YFSETQ come from the germline V gene. The ends lost 0 bases at V and 0 bases at J; junction bases unmatched: 9. CDR3 length: 19 amino acids. Here the CDR3 DNA reads TGCGCCAGCAGCTTGGGGGACAGTAGGTTAGTCTCTGGGGCCAACGTCCTGACTTTC. Translating it yields CASSLGDSRLVSGANVLTF.

This chain links TRBV13 with TRBJ1-6; weak D call: TRBD1 (6 bases). The CDR3 loop spans 16 amino acids. V was pared by 5 bases and J by 7 bases, with 18 bases between. The germline V gene encodes CDR1 PRHDT and CDR2 FYEKMQ (reference sequence). The CDR3 loop is CASSDRQVFPNSPLHF. The CDR3 region has the DNA TGTGCCAGCAGCGACCGACAGGTTTTCCCGAATTCACCCCTCCACTTT.

Notes on this clone: Other nucleotide sequences from this sample produce the same CDR3. The V call is TRBV6-1, the J call TRBJ2-7; 7 bases agree with TRBD1. Germline CDR1 and CDR2: MNHNS and SASEGT. The CDR3 loop spans 14 amino acids. Losses at the gene ends were 0 bases for V and 2 bases for J; bases not matched to a gene: 1. The CDR3 reads CASSEAGTAYEQYV. In DNA form, the CDR3 reads TGTGCCAGCAGTGAAGCCGGGACAGCCTACGAGCAGTACGTC.

The chain combines TRBV4-1 with TRBJ1-1, with D possibly matching TRBD1 (5 bases). Per the germline V gene, CDR1 is MGHRA and CDR2 is YSYEKL. The CDR3 consists of 14 residues. V was shortened by 1 base and J by 1 base, with 7 bases between the two germline ends. CDR3 sequence reads: CASSQVGGNTEAFF. The CDR3, as DNA: TGCGCCAGCAGCCAAGTTGGGGGGAACACTGAAGCTTTCTTT.

The chain uses TRBV11-3 and TRBJ1-3; D possibly corresponds to TRBD1 (6 bases). The CDR3 is 15 amino acids. V shed 8 bases and J shed 0 bases, with 14 bases lying between them. The germline V gene has CDR1 SGHNT and CDR2 YENEEA. The CDR3 region is CASLGTLFSGNTIYF. The CDR3 bases are TGTGCCAGCTTGGGGACACTCTTCTCTGGAAACACCATATATTTT. Together with reference TRBV11-3 and TRBJ1-3, the CDR3 gives the full variable domain: EAGVVQSPRYKIIEKKQPVAFWCNPISGHNTLYWYLQNLGQGPELLIRYENEEAVDDSQLPKDRFSAERLKGVDSTLKIQPAELGDSAVYLCASLGTLFSGNTIYFGEGSWLTVV.

The genes are TRBV28 and TRBJ2-1, with 8 positions matching TRBD1. CDR1 and CDR2 from the germline V gene are MDHEN and SYDVKM. This CDR3 comprises 15 residues. Germline trimming cut 2 bases from V and 8 bases from J; bases unmatched to any gene: 8. For the CDR3, the DNA is TGTGCCAGCAGTTTAGCTGGACAGGGTCTCGATGAGCAGTTCTTC. Protein: CASSLAGQGLDEQFF.

The gene calls are TRBV2 and TRBJ1-1; no clear D gene. The V end was cut by 0 bases, the J end by 5 bases, with 4 bases between. This CDR3 is 12 amino acids long. Germline V gene lookup returns CDR1 SNHLY and CDR2 FYNNEI. CDR3 bases: TGTGCCAGCAGTGAAGCGCTTACTGAAGCTTTCTTT. It yields the protein CASSEALTEAFF.

V gene TRBV20-1 combines with J gene TRBJ2-7; weak D call: TRBD2 (6 bases). The CDR3 covers 11 residues. V was cut by 3 bases and J by 7 bases, with 10 bases left in between. The V gene's germline CDR1 is DFQATT and CDR2 SNEGSKA (reference sequence). The CDR3 is CSASGGEEQYV. DNA of the CDR3: TGCAGTGCTAGCGGGGGAGAGGAGCAGTACGTC.

The chain recombines TRBV12-3 or TRBV12-4 with TRBJ1-1; D uncertain. CDR3 length: 13 residues. Trimming shortened V by 6 bases and J by 3 bases, and 11 bases separated the two germline ends. The chain's CDR3 is CASSPWADTEAFF. The CDR3 DNA reads TGTGCCAGCAGCCCGTGGGCAGACACTGAAGCTTTCTTT.

The chain is built from TRBV14 and TRBJ2-2; TRBD1 aligns across 8 bases. The CDR3 has 16 residues. Trimming took 0 bases from V and 6 from J; bases not matched to a gene: 6. Germline V gives CDR1 SGHDN, CDR2 FVKESK. The chain's CDR3 is CASSQDRGLNAGELFF. DNA of the CDR3: TGTGCCAGCAGCCAAGACAGGGGGCTTAACGCCGGGGAGCTGTTTTTT.

The V gene is TRBV9, the J gene TRBJ2-2; perhaps TRBD1 as D (5 bases). From germline, CDR1 is SGDLS and CDR2 YYNGEE. The CDR3 covers 14 residues. V lost 1 base and J 7 bases, leaving 11 bases between the germline ends. The CDR3 DNA sequence: TGTGCCAGCAGCGTACCGTCAGGGAACGGGGAGCTGTTTTTT. Translated, it gives CASSVPSGNGELFF. The variable domain in full, completed from reference TRBV9 and TRBJ2-2, reads DSGVTQTPKHLITATGQRVTLRCSPRSGDLSVYWYQQSLDQGLQFLIQYYNGEERAKGNILERFSAQQFPDLHSELNLSSLELGDSALYFCASSVPSGNGELFFGEGSRLTVL.

This clone is a singleton in its sample. The chain is built from TRBV7-6 and TRBJ2-2; 7 nucleotides agree with TRBD1. The CDR3 runs 16 residues. Germline V gives CDR1 SGHVS, CDR2 FNYEAQ. The V gene end was trimmed by 1 base and the J gene end by 4 bases; junction bases not matched to a gene: 6. The DNA for the CDR3 is TGTGCCAGCAGCTTAGGAGGGGGCGCTTTCACCGGGGAGCTGTTTTTT. It codes for CASSLGGGAFTGELFF. The full variable domain, completed using reference TRBV7-6 and TRBJ2-2, is GAGVSQSPRYKVTKRGQDVALRCDPISGHVSLYWYRQALGQGPEFLTYFNYEAQQDKSGLPNDRFSAERPEGSISTLTIQRTEQRDSAMYRCASSLGGGAFTGELFFGEGSRLTVL.

This chain joins TRBV5-5 and TRBJ1-5; no firm D call. Germline CDR1 reads SGHKS; CDR2 reads YYEKEE (reference sequence). Trimming stripped 1 base from V and 6 bases from J, with 14 bases between. There are 15 residues in the CDR3. The CDR3 loop is CASSLLVQAAQPQHF. As DNA, the CDR3 is TGTGCCAGCAGCTTGTTAGTGCAGGCGGCTCAGCCCCAGCATTTT.

V and J are TRBV12-5 and TRBJ2-1; 9 positions agree with TRBD1. CDR1 and CDR2 (germline): LGHNT, FRNRAP. Trimming took 0 bases from V and 5 from J; bases not matched to a gene: 5. CDR3 length: 16 residues. As DNA, the CDR3 is TGTGCTAGTGGTTTGGTAGGACAGGGGCTCCACAATGAGCAGTTCTTC. This gives the protein CASGLVGQGLHNEQFF.

The genes are TRBV19 and TRBJ1-2; TRBD1 aligns across 8 bases. After removal of 4 bases from V and 4 bases from J, the junction contained 5 bases not matched to a gene. There are 14 residues in the CDR3. CDR1 and CDR2 from the germline V gene are LNHDA and SQIVND (reference sequence). CDR3 DNA: TGTGCCAGTAGTACCTTACAGGGGGTCTATGGCTACACCTTC. Translating it yields CASSTLQGVYGYTF.

The chain carries TRBV28 and TRBJ2-3; tentative D call: TRBD1 (5 bases). This CDR3 spans 15 amino acids. Per germline, CDR1 MDHEN and CDR2 SYDVKM. Trimming took 5 bases from V and 4 from J, leaving 16 bases between them. This CDR3 is CASSTIRAPADTQYF. CDR3 nucleotides: TGTGCCAGCAGTACGATCAGGGCCCCCGCAGATACGCAGTATTTT.

This clone appeared a single time. This chain uses TRBV3-1 (or the pseudogene TRBV3-2) with TRBJ2-3, with TRBD2 identical over 10 bases. CDR1 and CDR2 from the germline V gene are LGHDT and YNNKEL (reference sequence). The CDR3 has 15 amino acids. V was pared by 0 bases and J by 5 bases, with 2 bases of the junction left unmatched. The CDR3 is CASSQETSGIDTQYF. The CDR3 DNA follows: TGTGCCAGCAGCCAAGAAACTAGCGGGATAGATACGCAGTATTTT.

V usage is TRBV15 and J usage is TRBJ1-2; D is unresolved. This CDR3 comprises 16 residues. Germline V gene data show CDR1 as LNHNV and CDR2 as YYDKDF (reference sequence). The V end was cut by 4 bases, the J end by 2 bases, with 17 bases between. This chain's CDR3 is CATSKTPKGENYGYTF. The CDR3 nucleotides read TGTGCCACCAGCAAGACCCCAAAGGGAGAGAACTATGGCTACACCTTC. The full variable domain, its missing parts supplied by reference TRBV15 and TRBJ1-2, is DAMVIQNPRYQVTQFGKPVTLSCSQTLNHNVMYWYQQKSSQAPKLLFHYYDKDFNNEADTPDNFQSRRPNTSFCFLDIRSPGLGDTAMYLCATSKTPKGENYGYTFGSGTRLTVV.

The V gene is TRBV28, the J gene TRBJ1-2, with a tentative D call TRBD1 (5 bases). The CDR3 has 19 amino acids. CDR1 is MDHEN, CDR2 SYDVKM, per germline. V was clipped by 6 bases and J by 0 bases, with 26 bases between them. CDR3 nucleotide sequence: TGTGCCAGCAGGCCAAGGATGGGGGGTGACCCCCATGCTAACTATGGCTACACCTTC. It codes for CASRPRMGGDPHANYGYTF.